Listed below are T cell receptor beta chains from one sample, sequenced in a study of blood T cell repertoires in COVID-19. Data came from immunoSEQ multiplex PCR; TCRdb stores just in-frame clones and leaves some out. The profile shows tens of thousands of clones, about 91% of them singletons. Sequenced sample: peripheral blood. All receptors come from a man between 45 and 60 years old with active COVID-19. CDR3s include the opening cysteine and the closing phenylalanine or tryptophan. The order of the fields is clone size, J gene, D gene, V gene, CDR3 DNA, CDR3 protein. A D gene is named only where the DNA matches it firmly. Clone size, where shown, is once, few, many, or a class for clones that have expanded.

NA	TRBJ2-7	NA	TRBV11-2	TGTGCCAGCAGCCGAAGCCTGATGGGCTTCTACGAGCAGTACTTC	CASSRSLMGFYEQYF
NA	TRBJ2-3	TRBD2	TRBV27	TGTGCCAGCAGTACCTTGCGGGGGAGGGTAACAGATACGCAGTATTTT	CASSTLRGRVTDTQYF
NA	TRBJ1-2	NA	TRBV27	TGTGCCAGCAGTTTATCGAGACAGGTACTCTATGGCTACACCTTC	CASSLSRQVLYGYTF
NA	TRBJ2-2	TRBD1	TRBV4-1	TGCGCCAGCAGCCAGAAACCGGGACAGGGGTCGGCCACCGGGGAGCTGTTTTTT	CASSQKPGQGSATGELFF
NA	TRBJ1-5	NA	TRBV5-6	TGTGCCAGCAGCTACGGTTTCGGTTTGAATCAGCCCCAGCATTTT	CASSYGFGLNQPQHF
once	TRBJ2-2	NA	TRBV7-2	TGTGCCAGCAGCTTAGCGCGTTGGGCTGGTGGGGAGCTGTTTTTT	CASSLARWAGGELFF
once	TRBJ2-7	NA	TRBV25-1	TGTGCCAGCAGTGAGAGCTCCTACGAGCAGTACTTC	CASSESSYEQYF
NA	TRBJ2-7	TRBD1	TRBV13	TGTGCCAGCAGCTCTCGACAGGGTCTCTACGAGCAGTACTTC	CASSSRQGLYEQYF
NA	TRBJ2-1	TRBD2	TRBV7-6	TGTGCCAGCAGCTTTGGCGGGAGGCAATCCTACAATGAGCAGTTCTTC	CASSFGGRQSYNEQFF
NA	TRBJ2-3	NA	TRBV15	TGTGCCACCAGCAGCATCCTAGCGCCGGTTCATTATTTT	CATSSILAPVHYF
NA	TRBJ1-6	NA	TRBV11-2	TGTGCCAGCAGCCCCGGGACTTTGGGTAATTCACCCCTCCACTTT	CASSPGTLGNSPLHF
NA	TRBJ1-1	NA	TRBV5-1	TGCGCCAGCAGCTTGGGGACAGTAAACACTGAAGCTTTCTTT	CASSLGTVNTEAFF
NA	TRBJ2-2	TRBD2	TRBV4-1	TGCGCCAGCAGCCAAGAACTAGCGGGGGGAGCCGGGGAGCTGTTTTTT	CASSQELAGGAGELFF
NA	TRBJ1-1	NA	TRBV30	TGTGCCTGGAGTGTAATGACAACGAACACTGAAGCTTTCTTT	CAWSVMTTNTEAFF
NA	TRBJ2-1	NA	TRBV10-3	TGTGCCATCAGTAAACCGGGAGCTTGGGAGCAGTTCTTC	CAISKPGAWEQFF
NA	TRBJ1-4	TRBD1	TRBV5-1	TGCGCCAGCAGCTCAGGGGGCAGGGTCGCGGCTAATGAAAAACTGTTTTTT	CASSSGGRVAANEKLFF
NA	TRBJ2-7	NA	TRBV7-2	TGTGCCAGCAGCTACGTGCCGCAGGGGCTTGTCGAGCAGTACTTC	CASSYVPQGLVEQYF
NA	TRBJ2-4	NA	TRBV15	TGTGCCACCAGCAGAGATCCCCGCTCAGTACCGACAACAGCCAAAAACATTCAGTACTTC	CATSRDPRSVPTTAKNIQYF
NA	TRBJ2-2	NA	TRBV7-7	TGTGCCAGCAGCTTGGACAGGAACACCGGGGAGCTGTTTTTT	CASSLDRNTGELFF
NA	TRBJ1-5	NA	TRBV10-1	TGCGCCAGCAGGGTATGGCCTTATTTT	CASRVWPYF
NA	TRBJ2-1	NA	TRBV27	TGTGCCAGCAGTCCTGACGGAGGGCCCCACAATGAGCAGTTCTTC	CASSPDGGPHNEQFF
NA	TRBJ2-2	NA	TRBV7-2	TGTGCCAGCAGCTTAGGGCTTCAAGACACCGGGGAGCTGTTTTTT	CASSLGLQDTGELFF
NA	TRBJ1-2	NA	TRBV5-1	TGCGCCAGCAGCTTCCGACCGGGGGGTGGAGGCTATGGCTACACCTTC	CASSFRPGGGGYGYTF
NA	TRBJ1-2	NA	TRBV5-6	TGTGCCAGCAGCTTGGGACTGAAGTATGGCTACACCTTC	CASSLGLKYGYTF
NA	TRBJ1-1	TRBD1	TRBV5-1	TGCGCCAGCAGCTTGGGGGACAGGTCCTACTTGAACACTGAAGCTTTCTTT	CASSLGDRSYLNTEAFF
NA	TRBJ2-2	NA	TRBV7-9	TGTGCCAGCAGCTTACATCGGGGCGGGGAGCTGTTTTTT	CASSLHRGGELFF
NA	TRBJ1-1	TRBD1	TRBV7-9	TGTGCCAGCAGCGACAGGGGAACTGAAGCTTTCTTT	CASSDRGTEAFF
once	TRBJ1-1	NA	TRBV5-1	TGCGCCAGCAGCCGGGAGATTAGCACTGAAGCTTTCTTT	CASSREISTEAFF
NA	TRBJ2-7	TRBD2	TRBV6-5	TGTGCCAGCAGACGACTAGCGGGAGAAGGAGAGCAGTACTTC	CASRRLAGEGEQYF
NA	TRBJ2-7	NA	TRBV2	TGTGCCAGCAGTCCCCAGGGGTCGAGTTTTTACGAGCAGTACTTC	CASSPQGSSFYEQYF
NA	TRBJ2-3	TRBD2	TRBV7-8	TGTGCCAGCAGCTTAGCGTTGTCCGCGGGAGGGCCGAGGGGTACAGATACGCAGTATTTT	CASSLALSAGGPRGTDTQYF